The clone carrying this T cell receptor beta chain was counted only a few times. Preparation of the TCRbeta library was carried out with unique molecular identifiers. Using its own MiXCR run on the PCR reads, TCRdb lists one record per CDR3 protein. The sample has around 580,000 distinct CDR3 sequences, roughly a quarter seen once. These data belong to a study of T-cell reconstitution after alpha-beta-depleted transplantation in children. This clonotype was obtained from a boy younger than two with Wiskott-Aldrich syndrome, due to receive a stem cell transplant. Sequences were derived from PBMCs, sampled before TCRalphabeta/CD19-depleted stem cell transplant.

CDR3 sequence reads: CSGSKGGNTIYF. CDR3 in DNA: TGCAGTGGCAGTAAAGGGGGAAACACCATATATTTT. The gene calls are TRBV20-1 and TRBJ1-3, with D unresolved. The germline V gene encodes CDR1 DFQATT and CDR2 SNEGSKA (reference sequence). The CDR3 is 12 residues long. Trimming took 7 bases from V and 4 from J, leaving 11 bases between them.